The clone carrying this TCR beta chain has just one count. Its antigen is currently unknown. Sequencing used immunoSEQ multiplex PCR; TCRdb keeps in-frame clones, though not all of them. This table has about 88,000 clones, 85% to 90% appearing once. These data belong to a study of T cell responses to AZD1222 COVID-19 vaccine. Study-wide findings and caveats: Sampled repertoires all dated from after the peak T cell response. Nearly half of unique spike-specific TCRs reportedly avoided B.1.351 and B.1.1.7 mutated regions.

The V gene's germline CDR1 is LNHDA and CDR2 SQIVND (reference sequence). This CDR3 is built from 15 residues. Trimming at V came to 6 bases and at J to 8 bases, leaving 8 bases not matched to a gene. This TCR came from an adult in good health. Sequenced material: peripheral blood, taken on day 0 of AZD1222 vaccination. The chain carries TRBV19 and TRBJ1-6; the match to TRBD1 covers 9 bases. Here the CDR3 reads CASSRGTGKYSPLHF. The CDR3 DNA reads as TGTGCCAGTAGCCGGGGGACAGGGAAGTATTCACCCCTCCACTTT. The full variable domain, rest sourced from reference TRBV19 and TRBJ1-6, is DGGITQSPKYLFRKEGQNVTLSCEQNLNHDAMYWYRQDPGQGLRLIYYSQIVNDFQKGDIAEGYSVSREKKESFPLTVTSAQKNPTAFYLCASSRGTGKYSPLHFGNGTRLTVT.